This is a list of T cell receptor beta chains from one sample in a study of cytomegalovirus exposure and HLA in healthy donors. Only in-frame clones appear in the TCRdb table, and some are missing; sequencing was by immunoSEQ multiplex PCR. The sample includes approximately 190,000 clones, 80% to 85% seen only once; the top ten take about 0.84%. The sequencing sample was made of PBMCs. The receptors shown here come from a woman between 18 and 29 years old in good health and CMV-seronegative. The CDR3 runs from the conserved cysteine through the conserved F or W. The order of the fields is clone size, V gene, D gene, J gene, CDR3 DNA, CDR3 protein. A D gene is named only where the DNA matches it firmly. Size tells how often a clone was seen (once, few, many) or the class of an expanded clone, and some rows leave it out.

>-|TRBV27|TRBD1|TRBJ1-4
TGTGCCAGTACCGGGACAGGGGCTTGGGCGGGTGGTGAAAAACTGTTTTTT
CASTGTGAWAGGEKLFF
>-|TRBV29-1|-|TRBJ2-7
TGCAGCGTAAACAGTGGGGCGGAGCAGTACTTC
CSVNSGAEQYF
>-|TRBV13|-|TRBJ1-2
TGTGCCAGCAGCTCCCGGGGAGCCGGTAGGACCTTC
CASSSRGAGRTF
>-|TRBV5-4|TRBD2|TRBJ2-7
TGTGCCAGCAGCTCCTACCTACTAGCGGGGGGACTCTACACCTACGAGCAGTACTTC
CASSSYLLAGGLYTYEQYF
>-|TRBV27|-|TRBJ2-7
TGTGCCAGCAGTCCCGTTGACATCTCCTACGAGCAGTACTTC
CASSPVDISYEQYF
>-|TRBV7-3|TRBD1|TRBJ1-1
TGTGCCAGCAGCCCGGGACAGGTGAACACTGAAGCTTTCTTT
CASSPGQVNTEAFF
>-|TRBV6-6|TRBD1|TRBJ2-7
TGTGCCAGCAGTTACGAGGGGACAGGGGGTTACGAGCAGTACTTC
CASSYEGTGGYEQYF
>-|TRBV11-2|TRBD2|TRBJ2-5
TGTGCCAGCAGCTTAGAGGGGGGGGGATTAGGGGAGACCCAGTACTTC
CASSLEGGGLGETQYF
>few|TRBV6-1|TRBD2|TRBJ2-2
TGTGCCAGCAGTTCTGGGGAGGGCGGGGAGCTGTTTTTT
CASSSGEGGELFF
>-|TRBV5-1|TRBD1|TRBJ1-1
TGCGCCAGCAGCGGAGAACAGGGGGGCGTGGGAGAAGCTTTCTTT
CASSGEQGGVGEAFF
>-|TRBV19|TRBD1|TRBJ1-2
TGTGCCAGTAGTATAGCCTCCGGGACAGGGGTTGGCTACACCTTC
CASSIASGTGVGYTF
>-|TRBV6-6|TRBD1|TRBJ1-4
TGTGCCAGCAGTTACTCGACAGGGGGAGAAAAACTGTTTTTT
CASSYSTGGEKLFF
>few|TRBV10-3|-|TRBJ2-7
TGTGCCACCTCGACCGGGGCGGGAGAGCAGTACTTC
CATSTGAGEQYF
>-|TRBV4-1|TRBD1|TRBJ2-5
TGCGCCAGCAGCCAAGAGGGGACAGGGGTTGGAGAGACCCAGTACTTC
CASSQEGTGVGETQYF
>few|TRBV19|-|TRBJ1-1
TGTGCCAGTAGTATAGGAATGGGGCAGGCGATGAACACTGAAGCTTTCTTT
CASSIGMGQAMNTEAFF
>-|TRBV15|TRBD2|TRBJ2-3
TGTGCCACCAGCAGAGACCAGACTAGCGAGGCGCAGTATTTT
CATSRDQTSEAQYF
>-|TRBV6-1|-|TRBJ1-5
TGTGCCAGCAGTACGGACAGAAATAGCAATCAGCCCCAGCATTTT
CASSTDRNSNQPQHF
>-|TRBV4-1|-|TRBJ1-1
TGCGCCAGCAGCCTGGGAGGGGCTCCTGAAGCTTTCTTT
CASSLGGAPEAFF
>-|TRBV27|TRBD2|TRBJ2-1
TGTGCCAGCAGTTCCCTAGCGGGGGCCTACAATGAGCAGTTCTTC
CASSSLAGAYNEQFF
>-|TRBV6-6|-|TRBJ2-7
TGTGCCAGCAACGAGGGAAGTGGGGAGACCTACGAGCAGTACTTC
CASNEGSGETYEQYF
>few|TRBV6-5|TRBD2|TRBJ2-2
TGTGCCACCCAGCGGGAGGGGGGCACCGGGGAGCTGTTTTTT
CATQREGGTGELFF
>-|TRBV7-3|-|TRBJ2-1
TGTGCCAGCGCAGGGTCTATGGGGTACAATGAGCAGTTCTTC
CASAGSMGYNEQFF